These T cell receptor beta chains were read from a single sample in a study of read filtering for tumor transcriptome and immune sequencing. MiXCR, run by TCRdb on the reads, gives a single entry per CDR3 protein. This sample has roughly 61,000 distinct CDR3 sequences, with approximately 13% found just once. The material sequenced was a population of CD138-negative cells sorted from bone marrow. Receptors originate from a donor over 35 with multiple myeloma. CDR3s leave out the opening cysteine and the closing phenylalanine or tryptophan. A D gene is named only where the DNA matches it firmly.

len: 8
j_gene: TRBJ1-1
v_gene: TRBV30
d_gene: -
CDR3aa: AWEGGKAF

len: 13
j_gene: TRBJ2-7
v_gene: TRBV9
d_gene: TRBD2
CDR3aa: ASSALAGGLYEQY

len: 15
j_gene: TRBJ2-2
v_gene: TRBV24-1
d_gene: -
CDR3aa: ATSDLGFQGSTGELS

len: 13
j_gene: TRBJ1-1
v_gene: TRBV5-1
d_gene: -
CDR3aa: ASSPPATGGPEAF

len: 13
j_gene: TRBJ1-1
v_gene: TRBV7-9
d_gene: -
CDR3aa: ASTPFGLAGAEAF

len: 13
j_gene: TRBJ1-5
v_gene: TRBV18
d_gene: -
CDR3aa: ARRRQTYSNQPQH

len: 15
j_gene: TRBJ1-5
v_gene: TRBV23-1
d_gene: TRBD1
CDR3aa: ASSQFGAGGFNQPQH

len: 11
j_gene: TRBJ1-1
v_gene: TRBV20-1
d_gene: -
CDR3aa: SATGRLNTEAF

len: 10
j_gene: TRBJ2-3
v_gene: TRBV20-1
d_gene: -
CDR3aa: SARTSTDTQY

len: 13
j_gene: TRBJ2-1
v_gene: TRBV7-3
d_gene: TRBD1
CDR3aa: ASSLTGGADNEQF

len: 10
j_gene: TRBJ2-5
v_gene: TRBV29-1
d_gene: TRBD2
CDR3aa: SKTGGQETQY

len: 13
j_gene: TRBJ1-3
v_gene: TRBV5-1
d_gene: -
CDR3aa: ASSLDGTYGNTIY

len: 13
j_gene: TRBJ1-6
v_gene: TRBV6-5
d_gene: -
CDR3aa: ASSYKTGGSGPLH

len: 14
j_gene: TRBJ1-5
v_gene: TRBV19
d_gene: -
CDR3aa: ASSIGMDRSNQPQH

len: 13
j_gene: TRBJ2-1
v_gene: TRBV12-3/TRBV12-4
d_gene: TRBD2
CDR3aa: ASSWTSGGDDEQF

len: 13
j_gene: TRBJ2-1
v_gene: TRBV4-2
d_gene: -
CDR3aa: ASSQLTGTYNEQF

len: 11
j_gene: TRBJ2-3
v_gene: TRBV11-2
d_gene: -
CDR3aa: ASSRDSADTQY

len: 11
j_gene: TRBJ2-1
v_gene: TRBV20-1
d_gene: -
CDR3aa: SARKGQYNEQF

len: 12
j_gene: TRBJ2-5
v_gene: TRBV6-5
d_gene: -
CDR3aa: ASSYAVTQETQY

len: 14
j_gene: TRBJ2-1
v_gene: TRBV27
d_gene: TRBD2
CDR3aa: ASSLPGTSGGHEQF

len: 12
j_gene: TRBJ2-7
v_gene: TRBV5-6
d_gene: -
CDR3aa: ASSLARVDDEQY

len: 13
j_gene: TRBJ1-3
v_gene: TRBV6-5
d_gene: -
CDR3aa: ASSYSVSPGNTIY

len: 16
j_gene: TRBJ2-2
v_gene: TRBV9
d_gene: TRBD2
CDR3aa: ASSVRTTGTSTSGELF

len: 14
j_gene: TRBJ1-4
v_gene: TRBV18
d_gene: TRBD1
CDR3aa: ASSPPRQGRNEKLF

len: 12
j_gene: TRBJ2-2
v_gene: TRBV5-1
d_gene: -
CDR3aa: ASSFTGITGELF

len: 14
j_gene: TRBJ2-3
v_gene: TRBV29-1
d_gene: -
CDR3aa: SVEDRASGTTDTQY

len: 13
j_gene: TRBJ2-5
v_gene: TRBV20-1
d_gene: -
CDR3aa: SARDRATVQETQY

len: 12
j_gene: TRBJ1-5
v_gene: TRBV5-1
d_gene: -
CDR3aa: ASSLDSARGAQH

len: 11
j_gene: TRBJ2-3
v_gene: TRBV12-3/TRBV12-4
d_gene: -
CDR3aa: ASTLTRAEAQY

len: 12
j_gene: TRBJ2-2
v_gene: TRBV5-1
d_gene: -
CDR3aa: ASSLQVRIGELF

len: 11
j_gene: TRBJ1-3
v_gene: TRBV7-2
d_gene: -
CDR3aa: ASSSGPSGTIY

len: 13
j_gene: TRBJ1-4
v_gene: TRBV19
d_gene: -
CDR3aa: AITTTDSTNEKLF

len: 13
j_gene: TRBJ1-5
v_gene: TRBV6-2/TRBV6-3
d_gene: TRBD1
CDR3aa: ASSRQGALFQPQH

len: 12
j_gene: TRBJ1-4
v_gene: TRBV19
d_gene: TRBD1
CDR3aa: ASSNRQGREKLF

len: 10
j_gene: TRBJ2-2
v_gene: TRBV19
d_gene: -
CDR3aa: ASSWGTGELF

len: 12
j_gene: TRBJ2-5
v_gene: TRBV12-3/TRBV12-4
d_gene: -
CDR3aa: ASSLPDTQETQY

len: 13
j_gene: TRBJ2-6
v_gene: TRBV20-1
d_gene: -
CDR3aa: SARETDSGANVLT

len: 11
j_gene: TRBJ2-6
v_gene: TRBV6-4
d_gene: -
CDR3aa: ASSHSGANVLT

len: 14
j_gene: TRBJ2-1
v_gene: TRBV5-1
d_gene: -
CDR3aa: ASSLQGTPSYNEQF

len: 13
j_gene: TRBJ1-4
v_gene: TRBV7-9
d_gene: -
CDR3aa: ASSLAFGPNEKLF

len: 12
j_gene: TRBJ1-4
v_gene: TRBV6-5
d_gene: TRBD1
CDR3aa: ASRSRGVNEKLF

len: 12
j_gene: TRBJ1-1
v_gene: TRBV5-1
d_gene: -
CDR3aa: ASSLAGSGTEAF

len: 12
j_gene: TRBJ2-3
v_gene: TRBV21-1
d_gene: -
CDR3aa: ASSKKSDTDTQY

len: 11
j_gene: TRBJ2-5
v_gene: TRBV5-1
d_gene: -
CDR3aa: ASSLRVGETQY

len: 13
j_gene: TRBJ2-1
v_gene: TRBV6-6
d_gene: TRBD1
CDR3aa: ASTEGQSSYNEQF

len: 13
j_gene: TRBJ2-7
v_gene: TRBV11-3
d_gene: TRBD2
CDR3aa: ASSLRGSGEYEQY